The clone carrying this TCR beta chain was found once. Germline CDR1 and CDR2: SGHAT and FQNNGV. V lost 5 bases and J 5 bases, leaving 18 bases between the germline ends. The CDR3 contains 15 residues. This record comes from a study of shared clonotypes between healthy human individuals. Using immunoSEQ multiplex PCR, the repertoire was profiled, and TCRdb retains in-frame clones only, with some absent. The table has approximately 740,000 clones, about 74% seen once; the top ten hold under 2%. The V gene is TRBV11-2, the J gene TRBJ2-5; D perhaps matches TRBD2 (5 bases). The specimen sequenced was memory CD4+ T cells sorted from blood. The subset here: CD45RA-negative fraction. The clonotype originates from a woman aged 25-40 years in good health. This CDR3 reads CASSLSGYSRETQYF. The CDR3 bases are TGTGCCAGCAGCCTGTCGGGGTACTCACGGGAGACCCAGTACTTC.